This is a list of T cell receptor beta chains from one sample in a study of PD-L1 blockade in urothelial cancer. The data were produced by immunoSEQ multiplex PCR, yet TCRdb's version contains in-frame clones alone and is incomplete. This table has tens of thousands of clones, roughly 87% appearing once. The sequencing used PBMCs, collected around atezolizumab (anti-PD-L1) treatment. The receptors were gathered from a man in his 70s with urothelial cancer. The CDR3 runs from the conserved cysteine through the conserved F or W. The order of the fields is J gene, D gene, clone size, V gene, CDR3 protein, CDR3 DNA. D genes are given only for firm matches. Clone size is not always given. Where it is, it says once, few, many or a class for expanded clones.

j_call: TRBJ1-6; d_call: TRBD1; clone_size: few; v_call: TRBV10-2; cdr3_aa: CASSGQGNNSPLHF; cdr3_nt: TGCGCCAGCAGTGGACAGGGAAATAATTCACCCCTCCACTTT
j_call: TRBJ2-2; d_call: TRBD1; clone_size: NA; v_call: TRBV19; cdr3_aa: CASSINRGTGELFF; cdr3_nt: TGTGCCAGTAGTATAAACAGGGGGACCGGGGAGCTGTTTTTT
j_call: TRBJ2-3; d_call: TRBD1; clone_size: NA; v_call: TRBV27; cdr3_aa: CASSLGAGQGLSGTDTQYF; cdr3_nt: TGTGCCAGCAGTTTAGGTGCGGGACAGGGATTGTCGGGCACAGATACGCAGTATTTT
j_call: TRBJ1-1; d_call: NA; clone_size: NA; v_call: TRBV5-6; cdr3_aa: CASSLGPLQGEAFF; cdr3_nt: TGTGCCAGCAGCTTGGGACCCCTACAGGGAGAAGCTTTCTTT
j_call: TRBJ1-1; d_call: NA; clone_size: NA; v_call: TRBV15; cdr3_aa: CATSRAEENTEAFF; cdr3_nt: TGTGCCACCAGCAGAGCGGAGGAGAACACTGAAGCTTTCTTT
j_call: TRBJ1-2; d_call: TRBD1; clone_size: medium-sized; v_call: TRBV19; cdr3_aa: CASRTGKLFGYTF; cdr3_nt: TGTGCCTCCCGGACAGGGAAGCTGTTTGGCTACACCTTC
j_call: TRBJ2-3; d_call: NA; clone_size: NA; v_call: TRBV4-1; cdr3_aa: CASSQDLRAARTDTQYF; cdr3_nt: TGCGCCAGCAGCCAAGATCTGCGCGCGGCTCGCACAGATACGCAGTATTTT
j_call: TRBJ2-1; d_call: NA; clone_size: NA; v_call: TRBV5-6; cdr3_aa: CASSSRFRLYNEQFF; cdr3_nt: TGTGCCAGCAGCTCCCGGTTTAGATTATACAATGAGCAGTTCTTC
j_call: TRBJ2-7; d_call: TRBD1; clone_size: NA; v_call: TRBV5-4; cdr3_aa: CASSFGTGGARSEQYF; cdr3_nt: TGTGCCAGCAGCTTCGGGACAGGGGGCGCGAGGTCCGAGCAGTACTTC
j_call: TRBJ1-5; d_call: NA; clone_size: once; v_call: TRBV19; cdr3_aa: CASSKGAYSNQPQHF; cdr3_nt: TGTGCCAGTAGTAAGGGAGCATATAGCAATCAGCCCCAGCATTTT
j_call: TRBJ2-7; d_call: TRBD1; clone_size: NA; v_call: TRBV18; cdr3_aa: CASSGQQTYEQYF; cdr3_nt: TGTGCCAGCTCGGGACAGCAAACCTACGAGCAGTACTTC
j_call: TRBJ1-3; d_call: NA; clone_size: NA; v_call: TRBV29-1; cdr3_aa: CSAHLAGTGSGNTIYF; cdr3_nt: TGCAGCGCCCACCTGGCGGGAACAGGTTCTGGAAACACCATATATTTT
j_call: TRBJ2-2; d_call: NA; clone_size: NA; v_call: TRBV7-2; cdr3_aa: CASSPGRGRTGELFF; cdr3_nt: TGTGCCAGCAGCCCAGGGAGGGGGAGGACCGGGGAGCTGTTTTTT
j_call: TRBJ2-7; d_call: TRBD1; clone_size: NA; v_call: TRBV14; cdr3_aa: CASSQGGQGFYEQYF; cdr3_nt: TGTGCCAGCAGCCAAGGGGGACAGGGTTTCTACGAGCAGTACTTC
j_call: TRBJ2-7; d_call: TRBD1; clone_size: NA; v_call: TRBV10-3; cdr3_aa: CAMRAGGSSYEQYF; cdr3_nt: TGTGCCATGAGGGCAGGGGGCTCCTCTTACGAGCAGTACTTC
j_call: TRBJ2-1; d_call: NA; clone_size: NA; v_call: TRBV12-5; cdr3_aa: CASGLPGVSSYNEQFF; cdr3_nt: TGTGCTAGTGGTTTGCCGGGGGTTAGCTCCTACAATGAGCAGTTCTTC
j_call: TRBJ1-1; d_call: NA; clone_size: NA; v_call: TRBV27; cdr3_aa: CASSLKPGEGAEAFF; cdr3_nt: TGTGCCAGCAGTTTAAAACCGGGAGAGGGTGCTGAAGCTTTCTTT
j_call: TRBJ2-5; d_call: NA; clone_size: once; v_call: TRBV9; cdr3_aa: CASSVGSSQETQYF; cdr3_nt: TGTGCCAGCAGCGTAGGTTCCAGCCAAGAGACCCAGTACTTC
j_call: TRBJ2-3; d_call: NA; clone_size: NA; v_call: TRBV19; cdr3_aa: CASTAGKFPTDTQYF; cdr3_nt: TGTGCCAGTACCGCAGGGAAATTTCCCACAGATACGCAGTATTTT
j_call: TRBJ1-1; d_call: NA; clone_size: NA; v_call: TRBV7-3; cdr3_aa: CASSLIRDTEAFF; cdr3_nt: TGTGCCAGCAGCTTAATCCGGGACACTGAAGCTTTCTTT
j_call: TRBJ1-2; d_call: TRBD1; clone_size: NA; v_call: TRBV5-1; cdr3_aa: CASSRDRVGYGYTF; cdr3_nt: TGCGCCAGCAGCCGGGACAGGGTGGGATATGGCTACACCTTC
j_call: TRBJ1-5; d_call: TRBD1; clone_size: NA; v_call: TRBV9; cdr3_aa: CASSSGQGINQPQHF; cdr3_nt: TGTGCCAGCAGCTCGGGACAGGGGATAAATCAGCCCCAGCATTTT
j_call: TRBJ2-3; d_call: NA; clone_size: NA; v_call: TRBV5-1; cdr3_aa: CASSSQPKDTQYF; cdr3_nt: TGCGCCAGCAGCTCACAGCCTAAAGATACGCAGTATTTT
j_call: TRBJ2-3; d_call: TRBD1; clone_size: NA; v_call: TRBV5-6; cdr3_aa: CASSFRTGSQDTQYF; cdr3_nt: TGTGCCAGCAGCTTCCGGACAGGGAGCCAAGATACGCAGTATTTT
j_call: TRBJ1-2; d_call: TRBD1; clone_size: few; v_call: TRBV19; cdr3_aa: CASSITLRDRANGYTF; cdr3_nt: TGTGCCAGTAGTATAACCCTCCGGGACAGGGCCAATGGCTACACCTTC
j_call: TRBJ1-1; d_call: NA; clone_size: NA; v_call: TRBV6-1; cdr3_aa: CAIQTGPGTEAFF; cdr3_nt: TGTGCCATCCAAACAGGGCCGGGCACTGAAGCTTTCTTT